This T cell receptor beta chain was obtained from a study of CD8 T cells in Susac syndrome (dated by TCRdb to the late 2010s). Study-level background: The study used repertoire sequencing to test whether antigen drove CD8+ T cell activation and differentiation in Susac syndrome. The paper as a whole reports these results and caveats: The study acknowledged that relatively few individuals were included in the TCR sequencing and HLA analysis.

High-throughput TCR beta sequencing profiled peripheral blood CD8+ and CD4+ T cells from healthy donors, Susac syndrome patients and multiple sclerosis patients. Healthy donors were age- and sex-matched controls. CD8+ TEMRA cells were enriched by FACS, while bulk CD8+ and CD4+ T cells were purified by magnetic negative isolation. Blood was collected in EDTA tubes and processed within 24 hours, with PBMCs isolated through density gradient centrifugation. PBMCs destined for TCR sequencing were cryopreserved in liquid nitrogen and later thawed in a 37 °C water bath. The sorted or isolated CD4+, CD8+ and CD8+ TEMRA cells reached a purity of at least 90%. Of note for this clonotype: Its cognate antigen has yet to be identified. No much larger clone is present one base from it, and per-base qualities are unavailable.

RNA was extracted using the RNeasy kit, and roughly 0.5 to 1 ug of the RNA was reverse transcribed with random hexamers. TCR beta CDR3 regions were amplified with the immunoSEQ multiplex PCR assay covering 54 Vbeta and 13 Jbeta segments. Bias from PCR amplification was corrected by using a synthetic template baseline for primer optimization and for computational correction. The study's processing was this. Reads were assigned to V, D and J genes according to IMGT and analyzed in immunoSEQ Analyzer, with only productive sequences retained. To calculate clonality, Shannon entropy was normalized by log2 of the number of productive unique sequences and then subtracted from one. Public and private clones were assessed among the 100 most prevalent clones of each patient and control. Clones were defined as Susac-specific when absent from the healthy and MS cohorts, from 1,000 to 1,100 published viral clones and from other ImmuneACCESS disease sequences. TCRdb passed the public sequencing reads through fastp at Q25 and MiXCR, retaining productive beta sequences. Duplicate CDR3 protein sequences are folded into a single record with the most common DNA and genes. Here the V and J calls rest on TCRdb's processing, not on the authors' analysis. The sample contains 140,000 or so distinct CDR3 sequences, approximately 94% of them found a single time. Under 0.095% of the sample belongs to the ten largest clones.

Sequencing was carried out using CD4+ T cells from PBMCs. The sequence derives from a human donor in good health.

The DNA is TGTGCCAGCAGCTTAATCGGGGGCGATGGCTACACCTTC. Protein translation: CASSLIGGDGYTF. The rearranged segments are TRBV7-9 and TRBJ1-2; a tentative D match to TRBD1 spans 6 bases. Spanning cysteine to phenylalanine, the CDR3 consists of 13 amino acids. The read is trimmed to its CDR3 DNA, 39 bases read in frame from base 1. V and J are truncated by 2 bases and 6 bases respectively, leaving an intervening sequence of 10 bases. CDR1 and CDR2 are read off the germline V gene (reference sequence) as SEHNR and FQNEAQ.